This T cell receptor beta chain is drawn from a study of cytomegalovirus exposure and HLA in healthy donors. As for the study in general: From donors who were HLA-typed, an early data release held around 85 million unique TCRs.

The germline V gene encodes CDR1 SSHAT and CDR2 FNYEAQ (reference sequence). The CDR3 consists of 13 residues. General study points: Analyzed later, association rates of TCRs varied across HLA loci, with DRB1 most and HLA-C fewest.

A remark on this clone: What it binds is unknown. At one end the junction does not follow the germline gene, possibly because of a read error.

The PCR contained 60 Vbeta and 13 Jbeta primers. Profiled with immunoSEQ multiplex PCR; TCRdb holds only in-frame clones, not every one. The data show 170,000 or so clones, about 81% seen once. This TCR came from a woman between 25 and 40 years old in good health and CMV-seronegative. Specimen: PBMCs. This chain joins TRBV7-7 and TRBJ2-7, with a tentative D call TRBD1 (6 bases). As DNA, the CDR3 is TGTGCTAGCAGCCCCCAGGGGACCTACGAGCAGTACTTC. This translates into CASSPQGTYEQYF. The whole variable domain, filled in from reference TRBV7-7 and TRBJ2-7, reads GAGVSQSPRYKVTKRGQDVTLRCDPISSHATLYWYQQALGQGPEFLTYFNYEAQPDKSGLPSDRFSAERPEGSISTLTIQRTEQRDSAMYRCASSPQGTYEQYFGPGTRLTVT.